The T cell receptor (beta chain) under discussion was sequenced for a study of cytomegalovirus exposure and HLA in healthy donors. Whole-study context: The study's early data release held about 85 million unique TCRs from HLA-typed donors. Broader study findings: As immune exposure information, only CMV serostatus was available. Reports indicated that the classifier achieved high specificity and sensitivity in diagnosing cytomegalovirus status.

Trimming took 5 bases from V and 7 from J, leaving 6 bases between them. The length of the CDR3 is 11 residues. Looked up from germline, CDR1 is SGHNT and CDR2 is YENEEA. Turning to this clone: What it binds is unknown.

The PCR had 60 Vbeta and 13 Jbeta primers. Clones were sequenced by immunoSEQ multiplex PCR, and TCRdb holds only the in-frame ones, with some missing. The sample has about 190,000 clones, 65% to 80% seen once; the top ten hold 1.1%. The chain employs TRBV11-3 and TRBJ2-1, with D maybe TRBD2 (5 bases). This TCR was recovered from a woman in her 40s in good health and CMV-seronegative. Input material: PBMCs. The CDR3: CASSRGNEQFF. CDR3 DNA: TGTGCCAGCAGCCGGGGAAATGAGCAGTTCTTC.